Following are 27 T cell receptor beta chains from one sample sequenced in a study of T cells in Graves' hyperthyroidism and ophthalmopathy. TCR beta CDR3 sequences were amplified from RNA transcripts. Using the HTBI primer set, a first-round RT-PCR was run on the TCR CDR3. TCRdb itself ran the multiplex PCR reads through MiXCR, one entry per CDR3 protein. This table holds some 510,000 distinct CDR3 sequences, around 45% found once. Sequenced input: peripheral blood or thyroid tissue (not recorded which). These receptors were collected from a woman between 18 and 29 years old with Graves' hyperthyroidism.

The chain combines TRBV25-1 with TRBJ1-2, with D hard to call. Trimming removed 1 base from V and 6 bases from J, with 18 bases in between. CDR1 is MGHDK and CDR2 is SYGVNS in the germline V gene. The CDR3 spans 16 residues. CDR3 sequence reads: CASSELDPEGWHGYTF. Written as DNA, the CDR3 is TGTGCCAGCAGTGAATTAGACCCGGAGGGCTGGCATGGCTACACCTTC.

This clonotype has at least ten counts. The gene calls are TRBV2 and TRBJ2-7; a possible D gene is TRBD2 (6 bases). V was cut by 4 bases and J by 3 bases, with 10 bases left in between. Looked up from germline, CDR1 is SNHLY and CDR2 is FYNNEI. The CDR3 has 13 amino acids. CDR3 bases: TGTGCCAGCAGTGTGGGAGGAAACTACGAGCAGTACTTC. Translation: CASSVGGNYEQYF.

The table lists this clonotype with a few counts. The chain couples TRBV9 to TRBJ2-2, with D perhaps TRBD1 or TRBD2 (5 bases each). The CDR3 runs 16 residues. CDR1 and CDR2 (germline): SGDLS, YYNGEE. V dropped 4 bases and J dropped 0 bases, with 13 bases sitting between them. In DNA form, the CDR3 reads TGTGCCAGCAGCCCCCCGGGGACGGCGAACACCGGGGAGCTGTTTTTT. Encoded protein: CASSPPGTANTGELFF.

The J gene is TRBJ1-1, the V gene TRBV6-6; TRBD1 is a possible D gene (5 bases). CDR1 MNHNY and CDR2 SVGAGI come from the germline V gene (reference sequence). CDR3 length equals 12 residues. V shed 8 bases and J shed 8 bases, with 15 bases lying between them. CDR3 coding DNA: TGTGCCAGCTTGGGTGGGGGAAGCGAAGCTTTCTTT. Protein: CASLGGGSEAFF.

V gene TRBV7-8 combines with J gene TRBJ2-5; 8 nucleotides align to TRBD2. The CDR3 spans 14 residues. With 5 bases clipped from V and 9 bases from J, the junction kept 11 bases outside the gene matches. Germline V gene sequence: CDR1 SGHVS, CDR2 FQNEAQ. The CDR3 spells CASSRAGGLEPQYF. The CDR3 nucleotides are TGTGCCAGCAGCAGGGCGGGAGGACTGGAACCCCAGTACTTC.

The rearrangement links TRBV4-1 to TRBJ2-7, with 9 bases aligning to TRBD1. V lost 1 base to trimming and J lost 3 bases; unmatched junction nucleotides: 1. CDR1 is MGHRA and CDR2 is YSYEKL in the germline V gene. The CDR3 sequence is 14 residues long. CDR3 loop: CASSQGDRDYEQYF. The CDR3 DNA is TGCGCCAGCAGCCAAGGGGACAGGGACTACGAGCAGTACTTC.

V and J are TRBV7-2 and TRBJ1-3, with D perhaps matching TRBD1 (5 bases). The CDR3 contains 17 residues. Trimming cost V 5 bases and J 1 base, with 18 bases left between them. From germline, CDR1 is SGHTA and CDR2 FQGNSA. In DNA form, the CDR3 reads TGTGCCAGCAGCCTCCGTGGAGGGGTTAGTTCTGGAAACACCATATATTTT. It specifies CASSLRGGVSSGNTIYF. Complete variable domain (other parts from reference TRBV7-2 and TRBJ1-3): GAGVSQSPSNKVTEKGKDVELRCDPISGHTALYWYRQSLGQGLEFLIYFQGNSAPDKSGLPSDRFSAERTGGSVSTLTIQRTQQEDSAVYLCASSLRGGVSSGNTIYFGEGSWLTVV.

On this clonotype: It may be a read error: a sequence one base away is much more abundant. The genes are TRBV24-1 and TRBJ2-7; no clear D gene. The CDR3 is 13 amino acids. Germline CDR1 KGHDR, CDR2 SFDVKD. CDR3 sequence: CASSEATYCEQYF. As DNA, the CDR3 is TGTGCCAGCAGTGAAGCGACTTACTGCGAGCAGTACTTC.

For this clonotype: A much larger clone lies a single base off, so this may be a read error. CDR3 amino acids: CATSQGISGYTF. CDR3 DNA: TGTGCCACCAGCCAAGGGATTAGTGGCTACACCTTC. J is TRBJ1-2 and V is TRBV15, with D uncertain. The CDR3 has 12 residues. V was pared by 5 bases and J by 7 bases, with 11 bases between. Germline CDR1 LNHNV, CDR2 YYDKDF (reference sequence).

This clonotype showed up just a few times. The J gene is TRBJ2-7, the V gene TRBV7-8; D possibly corresponds to TRBD1 (5 bases). Trimming removed 4 bases from V and 2 bases from J, with 12 bases in between. Germline V gene sequence: CDR1 SGHVS, CDR2 FQNEAQ. The CDR3 consists of 14 residues. The DNA for the CDR3 is TGTGCCAGCAGCTCCGTTGAAGGGGCCTACGAGCAGTACTTC. Residues: CASSSVEGAYEQYF.

The chain recombines TRBV7-9 with TRBJ1-1; 10 bases match TRBD1. The CDR3 is 15 amino acids. The trim removed 5 bases at V and 4 bases at J, leaving 7 bases unmatched. Per germline, CDR1 SEHNR and CDR2 FQNEAQ (reference sequence). CDR3 nucleotide sequence: TGTGCCAGCAGCAGTACCGGGACAGGGGTCACTGAAGCTTTCTTT. Translated: CASSSTGTGVTEAFF.

This chain connects TRBV7-6 to TRBJ2-5; 7 nucleotides match TRBD1. With V trimmed by 3 bases and J by 9 bases, 10 bases remained unmatched. The CDR3 sequence is 14 residues long. Germline V gene lookup returns CDR1 SGHVS and CDR2 FNYEAQ. The CDR3 DNA sequence: TGTGCCAGCAGCTTGAGGGACAGCAATCAGCCCCAGTACTTC. This sequence encodes CASSLRDSNQPQYF.

V usage is TRBV10-3 and J usage is TRBJ1-5; TRBD1 might be the D (5 bases). V lost 4 bases and J lost 8, with 12 bases in between. The germline CDR1 and CDR2 sequences are ENHRY and SYGVKD. The CDR3 loop spans 13 amino acids. The CDR3 reads CAISAGTQEPQHF. The CDR3 coding sequence is TGTGCCATCAGTGCCGGGACCCAGGAGCCCCAGCATTTT.

A note on this clonotype: An end of the junction does not agree with germline; a read error may underlie this. The rearrangement uses TRBV10-2 and TRBJ2-7; weak D call: TRBD2 (6 bases). CDR1 WSHSY and CDR2 SAAADI come from the germline V gene. This CDR3 has 15 amino acids. CDR3 nucleotides: TGTGCCAGCAGCCCTCCGGGACTTAGATTCTACGAGCAGTACTTC. This gives the protein CASSPPGLRFYEQYF.

Ten or more counts support this clonotype. V gene TRBV7-9 combines with J gene TRBJ2-5, with D unclear. V lost 6 bases, J lost 5 bases, and 13 bases lay in between. There are 13 residues in the CDR3. CDR1 SEHNR and CDR2 FQNEAQ come from the germline V gene (reference sequence). The CDR3 loop is CASSLDTRETQYF. CDR3 sequence (DNA): TGTGCCAGCAGTCTTGACACCAGGGAGACCCAGTACTTC. Full variable domain (rest looked up from reference TRBV7-9 and TRBJ2-5): DTGVSQNPRHKITKRGQNVTFRCDPISEHNRLYWYRQTLGQGPEFLTYFQNEAQLEKSRLLSDRFSAERPKGSFSTLEIQRTEQGDSAMYLCASSLDTRETQYFGPGTRLLVL.

This clonotype was seen a handful of times. V and J are TRBV4-2 and TRBJ2-7; D is possibly TRBD1 or TRBD2 (5 bases each). V shed 0 bases and J shed 7 bases, with 13 bases lying between them. CDR3 length: 14 residues. CDR1 is LGHNA and CDR2 is YNFKEQ in the germline V gene. The CDR3 protein is CASSQEQTWGEQYF. The CDR3 DNA reads TGTGCCAGCAGCCAAGAACAGACCTGGGGGGAGCAGTACTTC.

This clonotype was recorded a few times. The V call is TRBV20-1, the J call TRBJ1-3, with TRBD1 as a possible D gene (6 bases). This CDR3 is built from 13 residues. The V end lost 3 bases, the J end lost 5 bases, and 11 bases lay between the germline ends. In germline, CDR1 is DFQATT, CDR2 SNEGSKA (reference sequence). Here the CDR3 reads CSASTGFRNTIYF. The CDR3 bases are TGCAGTGCTAGCACAGGGTTTAGAAACACCATATATTTT.

This clonotype was detected a few times. The chain is built from TRBV4-2 and TRBJ1-2; perhaps TRBD1 as D (5 bases). Trimming removed 5 bases from V and 8 bases from J, with 18 bases in between. CDR3 size: 14 residues. Germline values: CDR1 LGHNA, CDR2 YNFKEQ. CDR3 loop: CASSFPGPALGYTF. CDR3 sequence (DNA): TGTGCCAGCAGCTTTCCGGGACCCGCGCTAGGCTACACCTTC.

This clonotype was seen repeatedly, ten times or more. The rearrangement joins TRBV29-1 to TRBJ1-3; 8 positions agree with TRBD1. V lost 4 bases to trimming and J lost 0 bases; unmatched junction nucleotides: 2. The CDR3 has 14 amino acids. The germline V gene encodes CDR1 SQVTM and CDR2 ANQGSEA. This CDR3 reads CSVGDRRSGNTIYF. CDR3 sequence (DNA): TGCAGCGTTGGGGACAGGCGCTCTGGAAACACCATATATTTT.

V is TRBV11-2 and J is TRBJ1-3; D not certain. The CDR3 totals 16 residues. Germline CDR1 reads SGHAT; CDR2 reads FQNNGV. V shed 1 base and J shed 1 base, with 11 bases lying between them. The DNA of the CDR3 is TGTGCCAGCAGCTTAGTAGTGGGGATTTCTGGAAACACCATATATTTT. This translates into CASSLVVGISGNTIYF. The whole variable domain, remainder taken from reference TRBV11-2 and TRBJ1-3, is EAGVAQSPRYKIIEKRQSVAFWCNPISGHATLYWYQQILGQGPKLLIQFQNNGVVDDSQLPKDRFSAERLKGVDSTLKIQPAKLEDSAVYLCASSLVVGISGNTIYFGEGSWLTVV.

This clonotype was observed many times. The J gene is TRBJ2-6, the V gene TRBV19; D is ambiguous. This CDR3 has 15 residues. The V end lost 7 bases, the J end lost 0 bases, and 10 bases lay between the germline ends. Looked up from germline, CDR1 is LNHDA and CDR2 is SQIVND (reference sequence). The CDR3 DNA reads TGTGCCAGTACCCCGTCTCACTCTGGGGCCAACGTCCTGACTTTC. Protein sequence: CASTPSHSGANVLTF.

The chain links TRBV10-3 to TRBJ1-1, with TRBD1 identical over 7 bases. Germline assignment: CDR1 ENHRY and CDR2 SYGVKD. The V segment lost 2 bases and the J segment 5 bases; nucleotides outside the gene matches: 11. This CDR3 spans 16 amino acids. This chain's CDR3 is CAISEAAGGWETEAFF. The CDR3, as DNA: TGTGCCATCAGTGAGGCGGCAGGGGGATGGGAGACTGAAGCTTTCTTT.

In this sample, this clonotype turned up a few times. The chain joins TRBV29-1 to TRBJ1-1; 8 bases align to TRBD1. Unmatched junction bases numbered 8, after V lost 6 bases and J lost 5 bases. Germline CDR1 reads SQVTM; CDR2 reads ANQGSEA. CDR3 length: 13 residues. CDR3 coding DNA: TGCAGCGTGCCCGGGACAGGCGCTACTGAAGCTTTCTTT. Translated: CSVPGTGATEAFF.

J is TRBJ1-5 and V is TRBV19; a weak D match, TRBD1 (6 bases). Germline values: CDR1 LNHDA, CDR2 SQIVND (reference sequence). Trimming took off 9 bases at V and 0 bases at J, with 18 bases between the two ends. The CDR3 is made up of 16 amino acids. The CDR3, as DNA: TGTGCCAGCGATCACGGGACACTTTATAGCAATCAGCCCCAGCATTTT. Its protein is CASDHGTLYSNQPQHF.

This clonotype was seen a few times. This chain connects TRBV13 to TRBJ1-4; D is possibly TRBD1 (6 bases). V lost 3 bases to trimming and J lost 5 bases, with 7 bases between them. This CDR3 comprises 13 residues. Germline-derived CDR1 and CDR2 are PRHDT and FYEKMQ (reference sequence). The CDR3 bases are TGTGCCAGCAGCTTCGGGGGCAATGAAAAACTGTTTTTT. Translated, it gives CASSFGGNEKLFF.

This clonotype was seen a few times. This chain connects TRBV14 to TRBJ1-1; D possibly corresponds to TRBD1 (6 bases). V lost 6 bases and J lost 5, with 10 bases in between. Germline loops: CDR1 SGHDN, CDR2 FVKESK. The CDR3 covers 12 residues. The CDR3 bases are TGTGCCAGCAGTGCAGGGGTGACTGAAGCTTTCTTT. As protein: CASSAGVTEAFF. Supplemented by reference TRBV14 and TRBJ1-1, the full variable domain reads EAGVTQFPSHSVIEKGQTVTLRCDPISGHDNLYWYRRVMGKEIKFLLHFVKESKQDESGMPNNRFLAERTGGTYSTLKVQPAELEDSGVYFCASSAGVTEAFFGQGTRLTVV.

The chain employs TRBV5-1 and TRBJ2-7; D is perhaps TRBD1 (6 bases). CDR3 size: 16 residues. V was clipped by 4 bases and J by 3 bases, with 20 bases between them. The germline CDR1 and CDR2 sequences are SGHRS and YFSETQ. The CDR3 loop reads CASSLPGHGVDYEQYF. The CDR3 DNA sequence: TGCGCCAGCAGCCTACCGGGACACGGAGTTGACTACGAGCAGTACTTC.